This T cell receptor beta chain derives from a study of early stage breast cancer tumors. Whole-study context: About 70% of the 16 invasive tumors were ER+, PR+ and HER2-. Study-wide points: Tumors had about 2.6-fold higher T cell density than normal breast.

Sequencing was performed with immunoSEQ multiplex PCR; in TCRdb, only in-frame clones are kept and a portion is missing. The data show a few thousand clones, with roughly 80% seen just once and 11% held by the top ten. J lost 0 bases, V lost 2 bases, and 0 bases had no gene match. Germline CDR1 and CDR2: KGHSH and LQKENI. The CDR3 length is 16 residues. This clone was counted a few times. The antigen is not known. This receptor was obtained from a person between 65 and 79 years old with breast cancer. The V gene is TRBV18, the J gene TRBJ2-2; 10 bases match TRBD1. The specimen sequenced was normal breast tissue next to the tumor. This CDR3 reads CASSPGTGANTGELFF. The CDR3 nucleotides are TGTGCCAGCTCACCAGGGACAGGGGCGAACACCGGGGAGCTGTTTTTT.